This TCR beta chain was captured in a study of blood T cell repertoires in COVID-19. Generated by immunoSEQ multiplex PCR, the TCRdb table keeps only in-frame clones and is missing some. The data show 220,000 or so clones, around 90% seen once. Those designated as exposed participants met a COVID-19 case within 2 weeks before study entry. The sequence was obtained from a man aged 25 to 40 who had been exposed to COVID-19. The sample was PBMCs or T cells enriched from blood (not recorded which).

CDR3 amino acids: CASSSVTGFHEQYF. The DNA for the CDR3 is TGTGCCAGCAGCTCAGTTACAGGGTTTCACGAGCAGTACTTC. J is TRBJ2-7 and V is TRBV5-4; tentatively, D is TRBD1 (6 bases). This CDR3 comprises 14 residues. Germline V gene sequence: CDR1 SGHNT, CDR2 YYREEE (reference sequence). The ends were cut back, 3 bases at V and 5 bases at J, with 15 bases in the middle.